This T cell receptor (beta chain) emerged from a study of control samples from healthy donors and cancer patients. V was shortened by 7 bases and J by 2 bases, with 14 bases between the two germline ends. This CDR3 region has 13 residues. Per the germline V gene, CDR1 is SQVTM and CDR2 is ANQGSEA. Clones were sequenced by immunoSEQ multiplex PCR, and TCRdb holds only the in-frame ones, with some missing. The sample consists of around 110,000 clones, roughly nine tenths of them appearing once. The TCR comes from a woman in her 50s with colorectal cancer. The specimen sequenced was PBMCs. The rearrangement uses TRBV29-1 and TRBJ2-5; D is perhaps TRBD2 (6 bases). The CDR3 DNA sequence: TGCAGCGCGGGGGACTTTTCACAAGAGACCCAGTACTTC. Residues: CSAGDFSQETQYF.